The 11 T cell receptor beta chains in this list originate from one sample, sequenced in a study of cytomegalovirus exposure and HLA in healthy donors. The PCR had 60 Vbeta and 13 Jbeta primers. Produced via immunoSEQ multiplex PCR; TCRdb's table is partial and in-frame only. Of about 130,000 clones listed, about 78% are singletons. Sequenced: PBMCs. These receptors were taken from a human donor in good health.

This chain uses TRBV5-1 with TRBJ2-7; 7 bases line up with TRBD1. CDR1 and CDR2 from the germline V gene are SGHRS and YFSETQ. Losses at the gene ends were 0 bases for V and 5 bases for J; bases not matched to a gene: 14. This CDR3 contains 17 residues. CDR3: CASSLAGRTGGRDEQYF. CDR3 DNA: TGCGCCAGCAGCTTGGCCGGTAGGACAGGAGGTCGGGACGAGCAGTACTTC.

V usage is TRBV6-1 and J usage is TRBJ2-7; D may be TRBD1 (6 bases). The CDR3 is made up of 10 amino acids. Trimming pared 6 bases from V and 6 bases from J, leaving 6 bases between. Germline CDR1 is MNHNS and CDR2 is SASEGT. CDR3 residues: CASSRGEQYF. In DNA, the CDR3 is TGTGCCAGCAGCAGGGGCGAGCAGTACTTC.

The CDR3: CASSISRGRGGYTF. The DNA for the CDR3 is TGTGCCAGTAGTATCTCTCGGGGGAGAGGTGGCTACACCTTC. The chain links TRBV19 to TRBJ1-2; D may be TRBD1 (5 bases). This CDR3 spans 14 amino acids. Between the trimmed V and J ends, which lost 3 bases and 7 bases, there was a span of 15 bases. The germline CDR1 and CDR2 sequences are LNHDA and SQIVND (reference sequence).

The chain employs TRBV7-2 and TRBJ1-2, with TRBD1 matching over 8 bases. Germline CDR1 is SGHTA and CDR2 is FQGNSA. This CDR3 spans 17 amino acids. V gave up 1 base and J gave up 8 bases; unmatched junction bases: 15. The CDR3 reads CASSLDGGQGAMHGYTF. In nucleotides, the CDR3 is TGTGCCAGCAGCTTAGATGGTGGGCAGGGGGCGATGCACGGCTACACCTTC.

The CDR3 DNA reads TGTGCCAGCAGTTTACGGGGGGCTGGCTACGAGCAGTACTTC. This translates into CASSLRGAGYEQYF. This rearrangement joins TRBV27 to TRBJ2-7, with D possibly being TRBD2 (7 bases). The CDR3 extends over 14 amino acids. Germline V gene sequence: CDR1 MNHEY, CDR2 SMNVEV (reference sequence). Trimming cost V 2 bases and J 3 bases, with 11 bases left between them.

The chain combines TRBV6-1 with TRBJ2-5; TRBD2 is a possible D gene (5 bases). The DNA end is a closer match to TRBJ2-7, so the J assignment may be wrong. Germline values: CDR1 MNHNS, CDR2 SASEGT. This CDR3 comprises 15 residues. In nucleotides, the CDR3 is TGTGCCAGCACGTGGTTGCCAGCGGAGAGCTACGAGCAGTACTTC. Protein: CASTWLPAESYEQYF.

V gene TRBV5-1 combines with J gene TRBJ2-5, with a tentative D call TRBD2 (5 bases). The CDR3 has 14 residues. CDR1 SGHRS and CDR2 YFSETQ come from the germline V gene. V was trimmed by 1 base and J by 2 bases, leaving 9 bases between them. The CDR3 is CASSLMRGQETQYF. CDR3 sequence (DNA): TGCGCCAGCAGCTTGATGCGAGGGCAAGAGACCCAGTACTTC.

This clone was seen more than once but under ten times. The chain carries TRBV14 and TRBJ1-4; 7 bases are a match to TRBD1. Germline V gene lookup returns CDR1 SGHDN and CDR2 FVKESK. J lost 5 bases, V lost 3 bases, and 6 bases had no gene match. This CDR3 is 15 amino acids long. The CDR3 region is CASSHRQGINEKLFF. For the CDR3, the DNA is TGTGCCAGCAGCCACCGACAGGGAATAAATGAAAAACTGTTTTTT.

The V call is TRBV9, the J call TRBJ2-1; 8 nucleotides match TRBD2. The CDR3 has 16 amino acids. V was pared by 4 bases and J by 4 bases, with 10 bases of the junction left unmatched. Germline V gene lookup returns CDR1 SGDLS and CDR2 YYNGEE. CDR3 DNA: TGTGCCAGCAGCCAGAGCGGGGGCGAAGGTTACAATGAGCAGTTCTTC. As protein: CASSQSGGEGYNEQFF.

The sample holds a few counts of this clone. The chain employs TRBV11-2 and TRBJ2-7; TRBD2 matches 11 bases. The CDR3 has 18 amino acids. Germline assignment: CDR1 SGHAT and CDR2 FQNNGV. V shed 5 bases and J 0 bases; nucleotides not matched to a gene: 12. In nucleotides, the CDR3 is TGTGCCAGCAGCCCCAGCCCCGACGGGACTAGCGGCTCCTACGAGCAGTACTTC. Translated: CASSPSPDGTSGSYEQYF.

This clone was seen a handful of times. The chain is built from TRBV5-4 and TRBJ2-6, with D possibly being TRBD2 (5 bases). V lost 4 bases, J lost 3 bases, and 11 bases lay in between. The CDR3 is 15 residues long. In germline, CDR1 is SGHNT, CDR2 YYREEE (reference sequence). CDR3 loop: CASSRTALGANVLTF. CDR3 sequence (DNA): TGTGCCAGCAGCCGGACTGCCCTTGGGGCCAACGTCCTGACTTTC.